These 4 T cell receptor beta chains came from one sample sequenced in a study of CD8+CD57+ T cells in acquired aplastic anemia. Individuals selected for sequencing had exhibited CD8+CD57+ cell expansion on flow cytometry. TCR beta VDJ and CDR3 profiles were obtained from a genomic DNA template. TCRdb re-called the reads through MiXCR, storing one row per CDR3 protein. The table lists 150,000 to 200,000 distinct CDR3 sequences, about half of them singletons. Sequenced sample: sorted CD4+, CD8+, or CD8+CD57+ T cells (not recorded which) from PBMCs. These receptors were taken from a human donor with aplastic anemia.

The CDR3 loop reads CAREVSPLHF. In DNA form, the CDR3 reads TGTGCCAGGGAGGTTTCACCCCTCCACTTT. The rearrangement links TRBV9 to TRBJ1-6, with no clear D. Per the germline V gene, CDR1 is SGDLS and CDR2 is YYNGEE. Trimming left V 8 bases short and J 9 bases short, with 6 bases between. The CDR3 runs to 10 residues.

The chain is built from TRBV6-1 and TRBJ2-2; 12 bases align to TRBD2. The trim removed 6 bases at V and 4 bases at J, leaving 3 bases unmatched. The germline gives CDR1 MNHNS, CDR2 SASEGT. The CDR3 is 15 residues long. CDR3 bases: TGTGCCAGCAGCGGACTAGCGGGACTCACCGGGGAGCTGTTTTTT. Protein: CASSGLAGLTGELFF.

In DNA, the CDR3 is TGTGCCACCAGTGACACCGGGACTAGCGCCTACGAGCAGTACTTC. This sequence encodes CATSDTGTSAYEQYF. This sequence joins TRBV24-1 and TRBJ2-7; 10 bases line up with TRBD2. Trimming removed 4 bases from V and 2 bases from J; junction bases left unmatched: 4. The CDR3 sequence is 15 residues long. Germline CDR1 reads KGHDR; CDR2 reads SFDVKD.

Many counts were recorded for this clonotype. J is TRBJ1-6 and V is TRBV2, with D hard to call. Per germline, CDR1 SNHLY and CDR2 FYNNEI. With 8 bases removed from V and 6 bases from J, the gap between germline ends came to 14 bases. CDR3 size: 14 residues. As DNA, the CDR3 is TGTGCCAGCTCCCTAGATTCGCTTAATTCACCCCTCCACTTT. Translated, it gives CASSLDSLNSPLHF.